This note documents a single T cell receptor beta chain sequence. This clonotype was seen a few times. The antigen this receptor binds is unknown. No much larger clone is present one base from it, and per-base qualities are unavailable. TCR cDNA was synthesized by 5'RACE template switching, through which a universal primer site and unique molecular identifiers were introduced. Priming of cDNA synthesis was performed from both the TCR alpha and TCR beta constant segments. Libraries were amplified in two PCR steps, with sample barcodes and sequencing adapters added in the second step. Libraries were sequenced on Illumina HiSeq 2500 (2x100 bp) or NovaSeq (2x150 bp). Per the authors' processing: MIGEC handled demultiplexing of reads and collapsing into UMI consensus sequences, while MiXCR performed V(D)J alignment. Vaccine-responding clonotypes were defined with edgeR using replicate PBMC samples, requiring FDR below 0.01 and a log2 fold change above 5 up to day 15. Each bulk clonotype received a CD4 or CD8 identity based on whether the sequenced CD4 or CD8 repertoire contained that clonotype at higher abundance. TCRdb trimmed public reads at Q25 via fastp, called clones via MiXCR and kept in-frame beta chains. Each CDR3 protein appears once, grouped with its most common genes and DNA. In this record, the V and J calls reflect TCRdb's handling and not the investigators' own analysis. The sample table contains 610,000 or so distinct CDR3 sequences; only one count was recorded for roughly 12% of them. The top ten clonotypes cover approximately 15% of the sample.

Taken from cysteine to phenylalanine, the CDR3 has 16 residues. Just the 48-base CDR3 DNA is kept, in frame starting at base 1. Compared with germline, V lacks 4 bases and J lacks 3 bases; bases without a gene match: 5. CDR1 and CDR2 were assigned from the germline V gene as MNHEY and SVGAGI. This sample is part of a study of T cells after yellow fever vaccination (dated by TCRdb to about 2019). For context, the study as a whole: The SMART-Seq v4 Ultra Low Input RNA kit was used to prepare libraries from fractions with low cell numbers. To follow T-cell clones before and after both primary and booster YFV17D yellow fever vaccination, bulk TCR alpha and beta repertoires underwent longitudinal sequencing. Two healthy male donors made up the cohort, one aged 18 to 29 years and the other aged 30 to 40 years. Blood was drawn at multiple timepoints before and after primary and secondary immunization, with bulk PBMC replicates and cell subsets isolated. What the work shows at the level of the full study, not this receptor alone: Most clones expanded after primary vaccination were re-detected after the booster (almost 98% of CD4 and about nine tenths of CD8), suggesting broad memory maintenance. A small fraction of clonotypes appeared in both the CD4 and CD8 compartments, likely as a result of convergent recombination. FACS-sorted repertoires could contain abundant contaminating clonotypes from the bulk population, so computational filtering was required. Only two donors were included in the study, so the extent to which the findings can be generalized is limited. The secondary T-cell response was found to be weaker but faster than the primary response, with a peak reached on day 5 rather than on day 15.

The treatment or condition label corresponds to: live attenuated yellow fever vaccine strain. At each blood-draw timepoint, two biological replicates of bulk PBMCs were collected. A standard Ficoll-Paque protocol was used to isolate PBMCs from peripheral blood. TriZol was used to extract RNA from bulk PBMCs, from CD4 and CD8 fractions, and from dextramer-positive and dextramer-negative fractions. This sample comprised PBMCs, obtained on the day of the yellow fever booster vaccination. This receptor was taken from a man aged 25-45 years who received the YFV17D yellow fever vaccine. The chain is encoded by TRBV6-5 joined to TRBJ2-1; TRBD1 matches 11 bases in the middle. For the CDR3, the sequence is CASSSTGTGGYNEQFF. The DNA sequence reads TGTGCCAGCAGTTCCACCGGGACAGGGGGCTACAATGAGCAGTTCTTC.